Below, one TCR beta chain is given with its context. The record originates from a study of shared clonotypes between healthy human individuals. For each subset, genomic DNA was distributed in equal portions over several immunoSEQ plates. Authors' analysis steps: Filtering differed for immunoSEQ, which gave only junction sequences without quality scores. Produced via immunoSEQ multiplex PCR; TCRdb's table is partial and in-frame only. The V and J calls and clone size were taken over from that table, and D and trimming were inferred from the DNA. This table has about 490,000 clones, about 72% appearing once. Germline V gene sequence: CDR1 SGHTA, CDR2 FQGNSA. This CDR3 is 15 amino acids long. V dropped 0 bases and J dropped 2 bases, with 8 bases sitting between them.

The sample consisted of PBMCs. This TCR came from a woman aged 40-49 years in good health. Some clones in this sample may be carry-over from other donors' samples. V and J are TRBV7-2 and TRBJ2-1; D possibly corresponds to TRBD2 (6 bases). CDR3 in DNA: TGTGCCAGCAGCTTAGCATGGGGGGCCTACAATGAGCAGTTCTTC. Translation gives CASSLAWGAYNEQFF.